Following are 22 T cell receptor beta chains from one sample sequenced in a study of T cells in Graves' hyperthyroidism and ophthalmopathy. RNA transcripts gave rise to amplified TCR beta CDR3 regions. The TCR CDR3 first-round RT-PCR relied on the HTBI primer set. TCRdb analysed the multiplex PCR reads with MiXCR anew, one entry per CDR3 protein. The sample carries some 320,000 distinct CDR3 sequences, approximately 15% recorded once. Material for sequencing was blood. The source is a woman aged 40 to 50 with Graves' ophthalmopathy.

This clonotype was seen many times. This chain connects TRBV28 to TRBJ2-2; 8 bases align to TRBD2. In germline, CDR1 is MDHEN, CDR2 SYDVKM. The V gene end was trimmed by 5 bases and the J gene end by 1 base; junction bases not matched to a gene: 3. CDR3 size: 15 residues. The CDR3 sequence is CASSPSGLNTGELFF. The DNA of the CDR3 is TGTGCCAGCAGTCCTAGCGGGTTGAACACCGGGGAGCTGTTTTTT.

This clonotype was found many times. This chain connects TRBV6-1 to TRBJ2-3; weak D call: TRBD2 (5 bases). The CDR3 is 12 amino acids. Germline CDR1 reads MNHNS; CDR2 reads SASEGT. V lost 6 bases to trimming and J lost 7 bases, with 11 bases between them. CDR3: CASSGGRNTQYF. As DNA, the CDR3 is TGTGCCAGCAGCGGAGGACGGAATACGCAGTATTTT.

The table lists this clonotype with many counts. The chain couples TRBV2 to TRBJ2-1, with 10 nucleotides matching TRBD2. Germline V gene sequence: CDR1 SNHLY, CDR2 FYNNEI. The ends lost 7 bases at V and 4 bases at J; junction bases unmatched: 4. This CDR3 is built from 14 residues. CDR3 DNA sequence: TGTGCCAGCATGATTAGCGGGGGGTACAATGAGCAGTTCTTC. Protein product: CASMISGGYNEQFF.

There are many counts of this clonotype. The rearrangement uses TRBV7-2 and TRBJ2-5, with D perhaps TRBD2 (5 bases). This CDR3 contains 13 residues. Germline V gives CDR1 SGHTA, CDR2 FQGNSA. V was pared by 5 bases and J by 5 bases, with 12 bases between. The CDR3: CASSPRVRETQYF. In DNA, the CDR3 is TGTGCCAGCAGCCCGCGGGTTCGGGAGACCCAGTACTTC. The complete variable domain, with remaining parts taken from reference TRBV7-2 and TRBJ2-5, reads GAGVSQSPSNKVTEKGKDVELRCDPISGHTALYWYRQSLGQGLEFLIYFQGNSAPDKSGLPSDRFSAERTGGSVSTLTIQRTQQEDSAVYLCASSPRVRETQYFGPGTRLLVL.

This clonotype was recorded at least ten times. This rearrangement joins TRBV2 to TRBJ2-1; 9 bases match TRBD1. The CDR3 has 15 amino acids. V was clipped by 6 bases and J by 8 bases; unmatched bases: 11. From germline, CDR1 is SNHLY and CDR2 FYNNEI. CDR3 protein: CASSAGTGSIDEQFF. DNA of the CDR3: TGTGCCAGCAGCGCTGGGACAGGGAGTATCGATGAGCAGTTCTTC.

This clonotype has only a few counts. The V call is TRBV20-1, the J call TRBJ2-5; 8 bases agree with TRBD2. This CDR3 comprises 17 residues. V dropped 0 bases and J dropped 7; count of bases not matched to a gene: 16. The germline V gene has CDR1 DFQATT and CDR2 SNEGSKA (reference sequence). In DNA form, the CDR3 reads TGCAGTGCTAGAGATGCCCTGGGACTAGGGGGACGGGGGACCCAGTACTTC. It specifies CSARDALGLGGRGTQYF.

This sequence joins TRBV20-1 and TRBJ2-2, with 9 bases matching TRBD1. The ends lost 2 bases at V and 5 bases at J; junction bases unmatched: 12. The CDR3 length is 17 residues. Germline CDR1 reads DFQATT; CDR2 reads SNEGSKA (reference sequence). CDR3 sequence: CSARHPSTGGRTGELFF. The CDR3 bases are TGCAGTGCTAGACATCCCTCGACAGGGGGGAGGACCGGGGAGCTGTTTTTT.

The chain is built from TRBV5-1 and TRBJ2-3; D might be TRBD1 or TRBD2, each matching 5 bases. The CDR3 is made up of 16 amino acids. Germline V gene lookup returns CDR1 SGHRS and CDR2 YFSETQ. The germline V and J ends were trimmed by 2 bases and 0 bases, with 13 bases remaining between them. The chain's CDR3 is CASSLTGRSSTDTQYF. Here the CDR3 DNA reads TGCGCCAGCAGCTTAACGGGGCGCTCTAGCACAGATACGCAGTATTTT. Full variable domain (outside the CDR3, taken from reference TRBV5-1 and TRBJ2-3): KAGVTQTPRYLIKTRGQQVTLSCSPISGHRSVSWYQQTPGQGLQFLFEYFSETQRNKGNFPGRFSGRQFSNSRSEMNVSTLELGDSALYLCASSLTGRSSTDTQYFGPGTRLTVL.

Of note for this clonotype: Possible read error: a much larger clone is one base away. The rearrangement uses TRBV7-2 and TRBJ2-5; D remains unclear. This CDR3 contains 13 residues. With 7 bases removed from V and 4 bases from J, the gap between germline ends came to 13 bases. Germline V gives CDR1 SGHTA, CDR2 FQGNSA. CDR3: CASTPRRAETQYF. The CDR3 DNA reads TGTGCCAGCACCCCGAGGCGTGCAGAGACCCAGTACTTC.

The CDR3 region is CASSSGGAVYNEQFF. In DNA, the CDR3 is TGTGCCAGCAGCTCCGGGGGGGCCGTTTACAATGAGCAGTTCTTC. This rearrangement joins TRBV7-9 to TRBJ2-1; TRBD2 agrees at 8 bases. Trimming removed 4 bases from V and 4 bases from J; junction bases left unmatched: 6. Germline V gives CDR1 SEHNR, CDR2 FQNEAQ (reference sequence). The CDR3 covers 15 residues.

The gene calls are TRBV20-1 and TRBJ2-2, with 8 bases matching TRBD2. The CDR3 runs 15 residues. V shed 5 bases, J shed 6 bases, and the junction held 11 bases outside the gene matches. The germline gives CDR1 DFQATT, CDR2 SNEGSKA (reference sequence). The CDR3 DNA follows: TGCAGTGCTTACTCCGGGACTAGTAGTGCCGGGGAGCTGTTTTTT. Protein sequence: CSAYSGTSSAGELFF.

Worth noting for this clonotype: Just one base apart from a much larger clone, this may be a read error. J is TRBJ2-3 and V is TRBV7-2; weak D call: TRBD2 (6 bases). CDR3 size: 16 residues. Trimming left V 4 bases short and J 0 bases short, with 14 bases between. The germline CDR1 and CDR2 sequences are SGHTA and FQGNSA. The CDR3: CASSSRSSGSTDTQYF. The CDR3 DNA follows: TGTGCCAGCAGCTCGAGGAGTAGCGGAAGCACAGATACGCAGTATTTT.

The sample holds a few counts of this clonotype. The chain carries TRBV18 and TRBJ1-2; tentatively, D is TRBD1 (6 bases). In germline, CDR1 is KGHSH, CDR2 LQKENI. Trimming took off 8 bases at V and 6 bases at J, with 16 bases between the two ends. The CDR3 consists of 13 residues. In DNA form, the CDR3 reads TGTGCCAGCCGCTCAACAGGGAAGAATGGCTACACCTTC. This sequence encodes CASRSTGKNGYTF.

This clonotype has at least ten counts. V usage is TRBV20-1 and J usage is TRBJ2-5; possible D gene TRBD2, 6 bases. Trimming left V 5 bases short and J 4 bases short, with 17 bases between. CDR1 and CDR2 (germline): DFQATT, SNEGSKA (reference sequence). The CDR3 is 14 amino acids. CDR3 amino acids: CSALGLGRGETQYF. The CDR3 bases are TGCAGTGCTCTGGGATTGGGGCGGGGAGAGACCCAGTACTTC.

The sample holds many counts of this clonotype. The chain employs TRBV2 and TRBJ1-3, with D hard to call. The CDR3 sequence is 14 residues long. V was trimmed by 6 bases and J by 0 bases, leaving 9 bases between them. The germline V gene encodes CDR1 SNHLY and CDR2 FYNNEI. CDR3 DNA sequence: TGTGCCAGCAGGTGGTCTGACTCTGGAAACACCATATATTTT. Translating gives CASRWSDSGNTIYF.

This clonotype was found many times. This chain connects TRBV9 to TRBJ1-2; D gene uncertain. Trimming took off 0 bases at V and 4 bases at J, with 13 bases between the two ends. This CDR3 is 15 amino acids long. From germline, CDR1 is SGDLS and CDR2 YYNGEE. The CDR3 DNA is TGTGCCAGCAGCGTAGAGGCCGTCGAACCCTATGGCTACACCTTC. Its translation: CASSVEAVEPYGYTF.

This clonotype has ten or more counts. V is TRBV20-1 and J is TRBJ2-1, with D possibly TRBD1 on 6 matching bases. Germline V gene data show CDR1 as DFQATT and CDR2 as SNEGSKA (reference sequence). The V end lost 1 base, the J end lost 4 bases, and 11 bases lay between the germline ends. The CDR3 length is 14 residues. The CDR3 spells CSARVAGTYNEQFF. The CDR3 DNA follows: TGCAGTGCTAGAGTTGCAGGGACATACAATGAGCAGTTCTTC.

V usage is TRBV7-9 and J usage is TRBJ2-1; D gene uncertain. The CDR3 loop spans 13 amino acids. V was shortened by 2 bases and J by 8 bases, with 10 bases between the two germline ends. Germline V CDR1 and CDR2: SEHNR, FQNEAQ (reference sequence). Here the CDR3 DNA reads TGTGCCAGCAGCTTACCTGGATGGCATGAGCAGTTCTTC. This codes for CASSLPGWHEQFF.

This clonotype turned up a few times. The chain combines TRBV30 with TRBJ2-7, with 7 bases identical to TRBD1. Germline V CDR1 and CDR2: GTSNPN, SVGIG (reference sequence). The V gene end was trimmed by 4 bases and the J gene end by 3 bases; junction bases not matched to a gene: 9. The CDR3 loop spans 14 amino acids. The CDR3 protein is CAWTNTDRNYEQYF. The CDR3, as DNA: TGTGCCTGGACTAACACGGACAGGAACTACGAGCAGTACTTC.

The table lists this clonotype with a few counts. This sequence joins TRBV5-1 and TRBJ1-4; tentatively, D is TRBD1 (6 bases). Per germline, CDR1 SGHRS and CDR2 YFSETQ. The CDR3 is 14 residues long. V was clipped by 4 bases and J by 5 bases, with 12 bases between them. CDR3: CASSPTTGNEKLFF. The CDR3 DNA follows: TGCGCCAGCAGCCCAACCACAGGGAATGAAAAACTGTTTTTT. Filled out from reference TRBV5-1 and TRBJ1-4, the complete variable domain reads KAGVTQTPRYLIKTRGQQVTLSCSPISGHRSVSWYQQTPGQGLQFLFEYFSETQRNKGNFPGRFSGRQFSNSRSEMNVSTLELGDSALYLCASSPTTGNEKLFFGSGTQLSVL.

The table lists this clonotype with many counts. This chain joins TRBV27 and TRBJ2-1; possibly TRBD2 for D (6 bases). The CDR3 length is 15 residues. CDR1 and CDR2 (germline): MNHEY, SMNVEV (reference sequence). V was cut by 1 base and J by 4 bases, with 11 bases left in between. CDR3 amino acids: CASSLFGSGYNEQFF. DNA for the CDR3: TGTGCCAGCAGTTTATTCGGGAGTGGATACAATGAGCAGTTCTTC.

This clonotype was recorded many times. V gene TRBV18 combines with J gene TRBJ2-7; the match to TRBD1 covers 7 bases. CDR1 and CDR2 from the germline V gene are KGHSH and LQKENI. J lost 4 bases, V lost 8 bases, and 8 bases had no gene match. The CDR3 has 13 residues. The CDR3 spells CASSPGTAYEQYF. CDR3 bases: TGTGCCAGCAGCCCCGGGACAGCGTACGAGCAGTACTTC.